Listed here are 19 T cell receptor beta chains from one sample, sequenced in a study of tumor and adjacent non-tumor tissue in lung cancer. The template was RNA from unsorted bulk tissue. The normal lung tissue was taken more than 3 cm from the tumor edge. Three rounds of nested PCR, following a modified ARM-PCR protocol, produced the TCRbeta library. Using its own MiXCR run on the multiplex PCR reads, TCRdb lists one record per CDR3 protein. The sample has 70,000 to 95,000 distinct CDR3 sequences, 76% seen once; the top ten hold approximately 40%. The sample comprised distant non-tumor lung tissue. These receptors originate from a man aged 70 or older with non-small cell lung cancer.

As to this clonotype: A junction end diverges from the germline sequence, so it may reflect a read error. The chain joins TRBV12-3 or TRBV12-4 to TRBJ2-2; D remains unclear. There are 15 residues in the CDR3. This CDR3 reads CTSSFVDMNTGELFF. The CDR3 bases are TGTACCAGCAGTTTTGTGGATATGAACACCGGGGAGCTGTTTTTT.

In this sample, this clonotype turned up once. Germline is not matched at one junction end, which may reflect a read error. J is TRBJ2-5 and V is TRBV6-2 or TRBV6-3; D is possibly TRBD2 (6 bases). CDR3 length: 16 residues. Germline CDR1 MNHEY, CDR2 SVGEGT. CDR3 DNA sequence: TGCGCCAGCAGCCCCCGTGGACGGGGGATTCGGGAGACACAGTACTTC. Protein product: CASSPRGRGIRETQYF.

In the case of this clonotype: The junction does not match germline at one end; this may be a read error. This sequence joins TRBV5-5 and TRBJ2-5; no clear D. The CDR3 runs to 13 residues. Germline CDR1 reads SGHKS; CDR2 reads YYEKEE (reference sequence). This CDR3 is CVTSLVSPETQYF. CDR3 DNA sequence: TGTGTCACCAGCTTGGTCAGTCCGGAGACACAGTACTTC. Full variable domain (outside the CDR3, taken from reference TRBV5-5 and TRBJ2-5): DAGVTQSPTHLIKTRGQQVTLRCSPISGHKSVSWYQQVLGQGPQFIFQYYEKEERGRGNFPDRFSARQFPNYSSELNVNALLLGDSALYLCVTSLVSPETQYFGPGTRLLVL.

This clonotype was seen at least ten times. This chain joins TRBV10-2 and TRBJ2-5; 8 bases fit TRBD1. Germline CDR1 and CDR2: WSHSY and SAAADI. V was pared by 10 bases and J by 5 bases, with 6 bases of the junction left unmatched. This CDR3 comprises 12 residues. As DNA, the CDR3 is TGCGCCACCGGACAGGGAATGGAGACCCAGTACTTC. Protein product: CATGQGMETQYF.

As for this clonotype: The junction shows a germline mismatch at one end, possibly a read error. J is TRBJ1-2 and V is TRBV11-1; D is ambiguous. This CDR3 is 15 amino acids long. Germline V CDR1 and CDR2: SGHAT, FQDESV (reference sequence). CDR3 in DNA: TGTACCAGCAGCATAGAACACGGACGGACCTATGGCCACACCTTC. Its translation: CTSSIEHGRTYGHTF.

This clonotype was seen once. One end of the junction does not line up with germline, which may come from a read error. This CDR3 is CASILDGQALEQYF. Here the CDR3 DNA reads TGCGCCAGCATCTTGGACGGACAGGCCCTCGAGCAGTACTTC. The rearrangement links TRBV5-1 to TRBJ2-7; 7 bases fit TRBD1. Germline CDR1 is SGHRS and CDR2 is YFSETQ. The CDR3 has 14 amino acids.

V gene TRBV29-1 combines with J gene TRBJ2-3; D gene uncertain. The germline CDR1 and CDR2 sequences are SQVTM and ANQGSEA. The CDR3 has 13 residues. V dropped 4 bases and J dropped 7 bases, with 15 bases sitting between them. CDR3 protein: CSVAWTTLYTQYF. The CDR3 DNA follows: TGCAGCGTTGCCTGGACCACTCTGTATACGCAGTATTTT.

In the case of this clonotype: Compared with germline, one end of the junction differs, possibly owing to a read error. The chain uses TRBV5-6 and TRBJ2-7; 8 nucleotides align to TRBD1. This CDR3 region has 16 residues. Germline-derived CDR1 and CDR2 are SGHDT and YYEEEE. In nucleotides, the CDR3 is TGTACCAGCAGTTCCGTTGTCCGGGACAGGACCCACGAGCAGTACTTC. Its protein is CTSSSVVRDRTHEQYF.

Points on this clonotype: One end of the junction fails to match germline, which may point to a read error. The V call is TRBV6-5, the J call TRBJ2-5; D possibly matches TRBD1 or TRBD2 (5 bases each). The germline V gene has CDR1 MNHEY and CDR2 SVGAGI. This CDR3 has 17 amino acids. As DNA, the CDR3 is TGTGCCAGCAGTTCCGCCGGGGCAGGGTTCCCACAAGAGATCCAGTACTTC. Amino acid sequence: CASSSAGAGFPQEIQYF.

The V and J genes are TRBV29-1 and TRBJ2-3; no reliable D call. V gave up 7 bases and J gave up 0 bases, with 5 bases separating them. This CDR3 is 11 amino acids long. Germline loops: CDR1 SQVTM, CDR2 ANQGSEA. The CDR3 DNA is TGCAGCGCCCATAGCACAGATACGCAGTATTTT. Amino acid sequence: CSAHSTDTQYF.

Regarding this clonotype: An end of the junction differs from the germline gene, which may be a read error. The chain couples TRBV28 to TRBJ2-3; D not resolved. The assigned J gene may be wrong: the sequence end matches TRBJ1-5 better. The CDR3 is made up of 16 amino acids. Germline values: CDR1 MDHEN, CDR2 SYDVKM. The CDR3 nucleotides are TGTACCAGCAGTTTCTCCAGCGGGAGAGGAATAGATACGCAGCATTTT. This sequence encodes CTSSFSSGRGIDTQHF.

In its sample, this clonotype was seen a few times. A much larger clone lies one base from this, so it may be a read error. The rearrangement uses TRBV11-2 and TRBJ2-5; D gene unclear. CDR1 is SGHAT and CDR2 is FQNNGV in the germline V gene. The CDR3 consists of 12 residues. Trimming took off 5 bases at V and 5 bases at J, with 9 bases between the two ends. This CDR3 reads CASSIVRETQYF. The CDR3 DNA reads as TGTGCCAGCAGCATAGTTCGGGAGACCCAGTACTTC.

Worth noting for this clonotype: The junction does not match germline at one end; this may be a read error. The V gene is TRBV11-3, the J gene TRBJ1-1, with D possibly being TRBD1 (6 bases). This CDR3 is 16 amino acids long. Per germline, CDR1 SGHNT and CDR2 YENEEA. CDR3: CASSFRDITVNTEAFF. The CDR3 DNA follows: TGCGCCAGCAGCTTCCGGGACATAACCGTGAACACTGAAGCCTTCTTT.

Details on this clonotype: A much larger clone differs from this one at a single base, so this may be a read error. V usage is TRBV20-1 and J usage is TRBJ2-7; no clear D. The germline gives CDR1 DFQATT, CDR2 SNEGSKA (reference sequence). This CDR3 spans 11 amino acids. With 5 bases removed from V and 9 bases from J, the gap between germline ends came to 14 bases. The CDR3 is CSAGRIGGQYF. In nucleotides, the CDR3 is TGCAGTGCTGGAAGGATCGGTGGGCAGTACTTC.

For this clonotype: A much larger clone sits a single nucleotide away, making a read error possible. CDR3 sequence: CASSQDAPWGTTYQETKYF. The CDR3 coding sequence is TGCGCCAGCAGCCAAGACGCCCCCTGGGGGACCACCTACCAAGAGACCAAGTACTTC. The chain joins TRBV4-3 to TRBJ2-5; D might be TRBD1 or TRBD2, each matching 5 bases. The CDR3 is 19 residues long. CDR1 and CDR2 (germline): LGHNA, YSLEER.

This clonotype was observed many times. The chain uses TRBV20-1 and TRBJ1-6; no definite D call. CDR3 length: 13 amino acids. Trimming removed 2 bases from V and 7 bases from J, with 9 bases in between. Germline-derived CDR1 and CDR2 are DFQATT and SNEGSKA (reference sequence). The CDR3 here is CSARSVQNSPLHF. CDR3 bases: TGCAGTGCTAGATCAGTCCAGAATTCACCCCTCCACTTT.

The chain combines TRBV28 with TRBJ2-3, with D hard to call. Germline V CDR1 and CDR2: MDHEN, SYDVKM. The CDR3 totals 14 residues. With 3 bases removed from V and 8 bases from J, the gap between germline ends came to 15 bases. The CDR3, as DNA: TGTGCCAGCAGTTTTTTAGCTGGCACATGTACGCAGTATTTT. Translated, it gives CASSFLAGTCTQYF.

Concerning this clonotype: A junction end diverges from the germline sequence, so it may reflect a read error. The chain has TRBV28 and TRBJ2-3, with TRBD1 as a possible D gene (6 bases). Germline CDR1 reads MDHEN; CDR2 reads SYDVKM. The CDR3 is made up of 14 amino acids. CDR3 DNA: TGTGCCAGCAGTAAAAGAGGGGGAACAGATAAGCAGTATTTT. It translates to CASSKRGGTDKQYF.

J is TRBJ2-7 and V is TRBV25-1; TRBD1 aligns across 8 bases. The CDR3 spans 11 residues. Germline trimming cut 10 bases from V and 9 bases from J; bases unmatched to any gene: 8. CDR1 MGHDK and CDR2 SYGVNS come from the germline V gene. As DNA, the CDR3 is TGTGCCAAGGTACGGGGACAGGTGCAGTACTTC. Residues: CAKVRGQVQYF.